A selection of T cell receptor beta chains follows, all from one sample in a study of early T cells in non-severe SARS-CoV-2 infection. Each CDR3 protein gets one entry after TCRdb re-called the 5' RACE reads with MiXCR. The sample consists of around 37,000 distinct CDR3 sequences, 9% of them appearing once. Input material: whole blood. Source of these receptors: an adult who was a healthcare worker with PCR-confirmed SARS-CoV-2 infection or an uninfected control (not recorded which). Each CDR3 is given with its conserved first and last residue.

V gene	J gene	CDR3 protein
TRBV14	TRBJ1-2	CASSQEERRRQGDYGYTF
TRBV25-1	TRBJ1-3	CASSDSLAGSTIYF
TRBV7-3	TRBJ2-1	CASSPGLAGYNEQFF
TRBV7-3	TRBJ2-7	CASSSGDEQYF
TRBV10-1	TRBJ2-7	CASSESFQVGYEQYF
TRBV4-3	TRBJ1-6	CASSQVLRRLRSPLHF
TRBV6-2/TRBV6-3	TRBJ2-1	CASSYTFGGSNEQFF
TRBV7-9	TRBJ2-1	CASFVQGNSYNEQFF
TRBV5-1	TRBJ1-1	CASSLAGSSNTEAFF
TRBV30	TRBJ1-5	CAWSLDTSNQPQHF
TRBV25-1	TRBJ2-4	CASSEYLGARDIQYF
TRBV2	TRBJ2-1	CASSATSGGFDEQFF
TRBV29-1	TRBJ2-3	CSVEGVTDTQYF
TRBV7-9	TRBJ2-1	CASSVETGGFYNEQFF
TRBV30	TRBJ1-1	CAWSEGGAGNTEAFF